This T cell receptor (beta chain) originates from a study of blood T cell repertoires in COVID-19. The CDR3 extends over 12 amino acids. V was shortened by 1 base and J by 2 bases, with 5 bases between the two germline ends. Per the germline V gene, CDR1 is SQVTM and CDR2 is ANQGSEA. The repertoire was sequenced with immunoSEQ multiplex PCR; TCRdb's copy has only in-frame clones and lacks some. Of roughly 97,000 clones listed, about 80% are singletons. The source is a man aged 70 or older with acute or convalescent COVID-19. The gene calls are TRBV29-1 and TRBJ1-2, with D uncertain. Specimen: peripheral blood. The CDR3 sequence: CSVEAENYGYTF. The CDR3 bases are TGCAGCGTTGAAGCGGAGAACTATGGCTACACCTTC.